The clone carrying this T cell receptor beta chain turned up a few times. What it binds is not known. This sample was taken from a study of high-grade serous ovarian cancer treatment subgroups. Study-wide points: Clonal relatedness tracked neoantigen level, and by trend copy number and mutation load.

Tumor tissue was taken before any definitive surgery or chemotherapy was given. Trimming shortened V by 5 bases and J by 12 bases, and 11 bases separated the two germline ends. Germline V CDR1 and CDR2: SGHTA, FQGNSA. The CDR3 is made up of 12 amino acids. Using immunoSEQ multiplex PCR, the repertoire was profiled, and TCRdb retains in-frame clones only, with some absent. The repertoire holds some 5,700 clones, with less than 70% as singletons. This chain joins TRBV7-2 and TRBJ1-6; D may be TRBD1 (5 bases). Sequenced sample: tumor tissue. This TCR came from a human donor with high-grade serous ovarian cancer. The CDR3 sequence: CASSPRGKPLHF. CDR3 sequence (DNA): TGTGCCAGCAGCCCACGGGGGAAACCCCTCCACTTT.